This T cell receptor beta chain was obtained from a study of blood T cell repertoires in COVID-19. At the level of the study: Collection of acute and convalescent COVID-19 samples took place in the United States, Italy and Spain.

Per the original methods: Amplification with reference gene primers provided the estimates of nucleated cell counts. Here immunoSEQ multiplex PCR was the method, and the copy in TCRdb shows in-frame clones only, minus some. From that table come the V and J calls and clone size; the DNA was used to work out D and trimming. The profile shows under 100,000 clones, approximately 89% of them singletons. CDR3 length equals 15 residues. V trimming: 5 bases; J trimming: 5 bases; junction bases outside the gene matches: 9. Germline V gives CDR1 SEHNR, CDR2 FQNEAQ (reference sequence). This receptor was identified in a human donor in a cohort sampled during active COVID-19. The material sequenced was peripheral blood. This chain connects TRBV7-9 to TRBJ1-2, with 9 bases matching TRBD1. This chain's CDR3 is CASSPSHGTGYGYTF. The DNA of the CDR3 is TGTGCCAGCAGCCCGTCTCACGGGACAGGGTATGGCTACACCTTC.